This TCR beta chain was captured in a study of blood T cell repertoires in COVID-19. Whole-study context: Sources were T cells, B-cell-depleted T cells, or PBMCs; the material itself was cDNA or gDNA.

The V gene lost 5 bases and the J gene lost 12 bases, with 17 bases spanning the gap. The CDR3 has 13 residues. Looked up from germline, CDR1 is PRHDT and CDR2 is FYEKMQ (reference sequence). Methods used by the authors: Estimation of nucleated cell counts relied on the amplification of reference gene primers. Sequencing was performed with immunoSEQ multiplex PCR; in TCRdb, only in-frame clones are kept and a portion is missing. V and J calls and clone size are given by that table; D and trimming were obtained from the DNA. Here the sample spans some 150,000 clones, around four fifths being singletons. This study enrolled people aged 18 to 89 from about 26 US geographic areas. Cohorts were determined from participant-reported clinical history.

The clonotype was recovered from a woman between 40 and 50 years old who had recovered from COVID-19. The sample taken for sequencing was PBMCs or T cells enriched from blood (not recorded which). This chain joins TRBV13 and TRBJ2-1; D is unresolved. Written as DNA, the CDR3 is TGTGCCAGCAGCCCCCCCGAGAGTTTCGGGCAGTTCTTC. This encodes CASSPPESFGQFF.